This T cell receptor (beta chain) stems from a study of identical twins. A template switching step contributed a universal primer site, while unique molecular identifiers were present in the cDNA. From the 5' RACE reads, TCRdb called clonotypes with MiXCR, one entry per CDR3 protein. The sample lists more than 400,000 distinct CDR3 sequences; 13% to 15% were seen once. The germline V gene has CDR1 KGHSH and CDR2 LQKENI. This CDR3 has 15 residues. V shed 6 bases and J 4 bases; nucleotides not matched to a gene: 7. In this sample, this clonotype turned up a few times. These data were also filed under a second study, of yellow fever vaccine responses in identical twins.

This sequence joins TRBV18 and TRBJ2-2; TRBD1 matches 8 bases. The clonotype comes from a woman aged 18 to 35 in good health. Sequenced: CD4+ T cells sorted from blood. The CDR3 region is CASSPGQVGTGELFF. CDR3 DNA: TGTGCCAGCTCGCCGGGACAGGTCGGCACCGGGGAGCTGTTTTTT.